This entry is about one T cell receptor (beta chain). The antigen is not known. V trimming: 8 bases; J trimming: 6 bases; junction bases outside the gene matches: 7. The CDR3 totals 13 residues. In germline, CDR1 is LNHDA, CDR2 SQIVND (reference sequence). Stimulation used approximately 9.5 ug/mL lysate from CMV-infected fibroblasts. CD40L/CD69 double-negative CD45RO-high memory CD4+ T cells were collected. The data originate from a study of persistence of HIV-infected CD4 T cells. Study information: Isolated cells were CMV- and HIV-1 Gag-responding CD4+ T cells. Suppressive ART had lasted a median of roughly 8 years. Blood samples, up to about 200 mL, came from multiple time points, except a couple of leukapheresis donors sampled once.

General study findings and limits: Degenerate expanded CDR3beta sequences were enriched among CMV- and Gag-responding cells.

Sequencing used immunoSEQ version 4 in survey mode. Assay used: immunoSEQ multiplex PCR; TCRdb lists only in-frame clones, some missing. This table has tens of thousands of clones, 82% appearing once. The TCR was taken from an adult woman with HIV who was CMV-seropositive. The source was CD4+ T cells sorted from PBMCs after approximately 19-hour stimulation, collected from a patient who received antiretroviral therapy. The chain is built from TRBV19 and TRBJ1-5; 7 positions agree with TRBD1. The CDR3 is CASSTGPAQPQHF. As DNA, the CDR3 is TGTGCCAGTTCGACAGGGCCGGCTCAGCCCCAGCATTTT. Complete variable domain (other parts from reference TRBV19 and TRBJ1-5): DGGITQSPKYLFRKEGQNVTLSCEQNLNHDAMYWYRQDPGQGLRLIYYSQIVNDFQKGDIAEGYSVSREKKESFPLTVTSAQKNPTAFYLCASSTGPAQPQHFGDGTRLSIL.